This T cell receptor beta chain was sequenced during a study of T cell responses to AZD1222 COVID-19 vaccine. Profiling relied on immunoSEQ multiplex PCR, and the TCRdb table lists in-frame clones only, not all of them. The table lists 150,000 to 200,000 clones, about 90% of them singletons. Study-level findings and limits: Most donors were white British, females outnumbered males, and clonal diversity was possibly underestimated. Just a handful of AZD1222 recipients tested seropositive at baseline. Only after the peak T cell response were repertoires sampled.

Worth noting for this clone: The antigen is undetermined.

This sample comprised peripheral blood, obtained 28 days after the second AZD1222 dose. The sequence came from an adult who received the AZD1222 COVID-19 vaccine.

CDR3 nucleotides: TGTGCCAGCAGTGATTCACCAGGGCGCAATCAGCCCCAGCATTTT. This gives the protein CASSDSPGRNQPQHF. The chain combines TRBV2 with TRBJ1-5, with D tentatively TRBD1 (5 bases). Trimming removed 3 bases from V and 2 bases from J, with 11 bases in between. The CDR3 extends over 15 amino acids. CDR1 SNHLY and CDR2 FYNNEI come from the germline V gene.